Following are 10 T cell receptor beta chains from one sample sequenced in a study of glioma-infiltrating T cells listed by TCRdb under 2016. The instrument given in TCRdb is Illumina MiSeq. The iRepertoire nested amplicon-rescue multiplex PCR (arm-PCR) platform was used to amplify TCR alpha and beta CDR3 regions from RNA. Starting from the raw public reads, TCRdb applied fastp trimming at Q25, assembled clones with MiXCR and retained in-frame beta chains. Here each entry gathers all rows of one CDR3 protein and keeps the most common genes and DNA. The sample has a few hundred thousand distinct CDR3 sequences on record, less than 50% of them singletons. In total, the top ten clones hold around 13% of the sample. What was sequenced was glioma tissue, nonneoplastic brain tissue, or PBMCs (not recorded which). Source of these receptors: a human donor with low-grade glioma or glioblastoma, undergoing nonglioma brain surgery, or in good health (not recorded which).

On this clonotype: With a much larger clone just one base away, this may be a read error. The rearrangement links TRBV20-1 to TRBJ1-1; D ambiguous. This CDR3 region has 13 residues. Trimming pared 0 bases from V and 8 bases from J, leaving 13 bases between. CDR1 is DFQATT, CDR2 SNEGSKA, per germline (reference sequence). The CDR3 loop reads CSAREGTRPEAFF. CDR3 nucleotide sequence: TGCAGTGCTAGAGAGGGTACGCGACCGGAAGCTTTCTTT.

The table lists this clonotype with a count of one. The chain joins TRBV27 to TRBJ2-7; D ambiguous. Germline-derived CDR1 and CDR2 are MNHEY and SMNVEV (reference sequence). The CDR3 spans 17 residues. Between the trimmed V and J ends, which lost 2 bases and 0 bases, there was a span of 17 bases. The CDR3 DNA follows: TGTGCCAGCAGTTTAATCGGCTTGGCGAGCTGCTCCTACGAGCAGTACTTC. This sequence encodes CASSLIGLASCSYEQYF.

In this sample, this clonotype turned up many times. This chain uses TRBV6-2 or TRBV6-3 with TRBJ1-1, with D unclear. The germline CDR1 and CDR2 sequences are MNHEY and SVGEGT. The CDR3 totals 13 residues. Trimming removed 6 bases at V and 0 bases at J, with 8 bases between. Written as DNA, the CDR3 is TGTGCCAGCAGGATAAGTATGAACACTGAAGCTTTCTTT. Protein product: CASRISMNTEAFF.

V usage is TRBV4-2 and J usage is TRBJ2-1; D may be TRBD2 (6 bases). CDR1 is LGHNA, CDR2 YNFKEQ, per germline. CDR3 length: 14 residues. Trimming stripped 0 bases from V and 4 bases from J, with 7 bases between. The CDR3 DNA reads as TGTGCCAGCAGCCAAGATGGGAGGTACAATGAGCAGTTCTTC. Translating gives CASSQDGRYNEQFF.

This clonotype was detected once. V usage is TRBV5-1 and J usage is TRBJ2-1; 10 bases map to TRBD2. CDR3 size: 15 residues. With V trimmed by 4 bases and J by 2 bases, 3 bases remained unmatched. Germline assignment: CDR1 SGHRS and CDR2 YFSETQ. The CDR3: CASSEAGGPYNEQFF. The CDR3, as DNA: TGCGCCAGCAGCGAAGCGGGAGGGCCCTACAATGAGCAGTTCTTC.

In regard to this clonotype: A junction boundary mismatches the germline segment, possibly from a read error. J is TRBJ2-3 and V is TRBV18; 7 nucleotides match TRBD2. Germline V gene data show CDR1 as KGHSH and CDR2 as LQKENI. This CDR3 has 18 amino acids. The DNA of the CDR3 is TGTGCCGGCTCACCATACAGGAGGACGGGAGGAAGGGCAGATACGCAGTATTTT. It yields the protein CAGSPYRRTGGRADTQYF.

About this clonotype itself: The DNA is omitted, as the CDR3 cannot be located on it reliably, and the CDR3 follows TCRdb's listing. The rearrangement uses TRBV2 and TRBJ2-3; whether TRBD1, the table's D call, matches the DNA was not checked. The CDR3 adds up to 17 amino acids, both ends counted. CDR1 is SNHLY, CDR2 FYNNEI, per germline. This CDR3 reads CASTLRAGAPAADTQYF.

A note on this clonotype: The germline gene is not matched at one end of the junction; a read error may be the cause. V usage is TRBV28 and J usage is TRBJ1-3, with 12 bases matching TRBD1. This CDR3 has 16 residues. Germline CDR1 and CDR2: MDHEN and SYDVKM. The CDR3 sequence is CASKRGDRGHGNNIYF. The CDR3 DNA reads TGTGCCAGCAAGAGGGGGGACAGGGGGCATGGAAACAACATATATTTT.

This clonotype was recorded a few times. This sequence joins TRBV7-9 and TRBJ2-5; 10 bases line up with TRBD1. Germline V gives CDR1 SEHNR, CDR2 FQNEAQ (reference sequence). V lost 5 bases, J lost 6 bases, and 6 bases stayed unmatched. The CDR3 consists of 14 residues. This CDR3 reads CASSLTGGMKTQYF. CDR3 DNA sequence: TGTGCCAGCAGCCTGACAGGGGGCATGAAGACCCAGTACTTC.

This clonotype was seen many times. V usage is TRBV15 and J usage is TRBJ1-3, with D unclear. With 0 bases removed from V and 0 bases from J, the gap between germline ends came to 6 bases. Germline loops: CDR1 LNHNV, CDR2 YYDKDF (reference sequence). CDR3 length: 15 amino acids. The CDR3 spells CATSRDSSSGNTIYF. The DNA for the CDR3 is TGTGCCACCAGCAGAGATAGCAGCTCTGGAAACACCATATATTTT. The variable domain in full, with the rest retrieved from reference TRBV15 and TRBJ1-3, is DAMVIQNPRYQVTQFGKPVTLSCSQTLNHNVMYWYQQKSSQAPKLLFHYYDKDFNNEADTPDNFQSRRPNTSFCFLDIRSPGLGDTAMYLCATSRDSSSGNTIYFGEGSWLTVV.